These T cell receptor beta chains were read from a single sample in a study of T cells expressing NK-cell markers. TCRdb processed the 5' RACE reads again and assigns one entry to each CDR3 protein, with no DNA. The sample table includes some 140,000 distinct CDR3 sequences. The sequenced sample was blood T cells: a sorted CD56 or NKG2C T cell subset, CD4+ or CD8+ T cells, or bulk PBMC T cells (not recorded which). The receptors stem from a woman in her forties or fifties in good health. Both conserved end residues are part of each CDR3.

V	J	CDR3
TRBV29-1	TRBJ2-2	CSVEGQGPTGELFF
TRBV28	TRBJ2-4	CASSFRDRAGNIQYF
TRBV4-1	TRBJ2-2	CASTAITGELFF
TRBV12-3/TRBV12-4	TRBJ1-1	CASSPGPVAEAFF
TRBV27	TRBJ2-3	CASSILAGGLRDTQYF
TRBV20-1	TRBJ1-1	CSGFERTEAFF
TRBV5-6	TRBJ2-5	CASSSAGTRKETQYF
TRBV4-1	TRBJ1-1	CASSPQHSENTEAFF
TRBV9	TRBJ2-1	CASSVSGYSVDEQFF
TRBV4-1	TRBJ1-5	CASSRDRGYQPQHF
TRBV7-2	TRBJ2-3	CARVRAGGTSTDTQYF
TRBV2	TRBJ1-6	CASSEGTDISPLHF
TRBV7-3	TRBJ2-2	CASSTGLAIGELFF
TRBV4-1	TRBJ2-2	CASSHPGATGELFF
TRBV29-1	TRBJ2-1	CSVEGRENEQFF
TRBV7-9	TRBJ1-4	CASSRDRQHEKLFF